The rows below give T cell receptor beta chains drawn from one sample of a study of cytomegalovirus exposure and HLA in healthy donors. Some clones are missing from TCRdb's copy, which holds only in-frame ones; the method was immunoSEQ multiplex PCR. The top ten clones hold roughly 1.3% of a sample with tens of thousands of clones, roughly 79% of them seen once. The specimen sequenced was PBMCs. These receptors all stem from a male donor in good health and CMV-seronegative. CDR3s include the opening cysteine and the closing phenylalanine or tryptophan. The order of the fields is J gene, V gene, clone size, D gene, CDR3 DNA, CDR3 protein. The D gene is left open where the match is weak. Where a row states a size, it is once, few, many or the class of an expanded clone; other rows omit it.

TRBJ1-1	TRBV7-2	NA	NA	TGTGCCAGCAGCCGTAGCGAGGTCGGGGGCACTGAAGCTTTCTTT	CASSRSEVGGTEAFF
TRBJ2-5	TRBV9	NA	TRBD1	TGTGCCAGCAGCGCATCGACAGGGGCTGGGGGGACCCAGTACTTC	CASSASTGAGGTQYF
TRBJ1-3	TRBV28	NA	NA	TGTGCCAGCAGTTTCACCGGGACTTCTTACTCTGGAAACACCATATATTTT	CASSFTGTSYSGNTIYF
TRBJ1-1	TRBV6-1	NA	NA	TGTGCCAGCACCCAGGGTAGGAACACTGAAGCTTTCTTT	CASTQGRNTEAFF
TRBJ1-2	TRBV28	NA	NA	TGTGCCAGCAGTCTAAATGGTGGCTACACCTTC	CASSLNGGYTF
TRBJ2-1	TRBV27	NA	TRBD1	TGTGCCAGCAGTTTTCTTTCGACAGGGGAGGATGAGCAGTTCTTC	CASSFLSTGEDEQFF
TRBJ1-5	TRBV18	NA	NA	TGTGCCAGCTCACCAACCGCAGAAGGAGGTCAGCCCCAGCATTTT	CASSPTAEGGQPQHF
TRBJ1-2	TRBV5-1	NA	NA	TGCGCCAGCAGCTTCCCAGGCTATGGCTACACCTTC	CASSFPGYGYTF
TRBJ2-6	TRBV4-3	NA	NA	TGCGCCAGCAGCGACTTGCGTTCTGGGGCCAACGTCCTGACTTTC	CASSDLRSGANVLTF
TRBJ2-6	TRBV9	NA	TRBD1	TGTGCCAGCAGCGTACGCTACAGGGGTCCCCTGTCGGGGGCCAACGTCCTGACTTTC	CASSVRYRGPLSGANVLTF
TRBJ2-3	TRBV7-2	NA	NA	TGTGCCAGCAGCCCCACCTCAGCGCCAGATACGCAGTATTTT	CASSPTSAPDTQYF
TRBJ1-2	TRBV5-1	few	TRBD1	TGCGCCAGCAGCCCCGGGACAGGGGGTCGCTATGGCTACACCTTC	CASSPGTGGRYGYTF
TRBJ2-5	TRBV19	once	TRBD2	TGTGCCAGTAGCCAAAAAACCCTACTAGCGGCCTTATACTTC	CASSQKTLLAALYF
TRBJ2-3	TRBV7-8	NA	NA	TGTGCCAGCAGCTTATTCAGTGCCTTAAGAACAGATACGCAGTATTTT	CASSLFSALRTDTQYF
TRBJ1-1	TRBV19	NA	NA	TGTGCCAGTAAAGAGGGAGTAAAAGCTTTCTTT	CASKEGVKAFF